This T cell receptor (beta chain) was captured in a study of liver allograft versus peripheral blood T cells (TCRdb year 2020). Broadly, across the study: In liver transplant recipients, the study looked at T cell receptor repertoires in the peripheral blood and set them against the repertoires found within the transplanted livers. Beyond this particular receptor, the publication reports: The T cell receptor repertoires within liver allografts were reported to be different from the T cell receptor repertoires detected in peripheral blood.

Cut back by 0 bases and 7 bases, the V and J ends lie 4 bases apart. CDR1 and CDR2, per the germline V gene, are SGHAT and FQNNGV. The CDR3 runs 13 amino acids, cysteine and phenylalanine included. The only DNA kept is the CDR3, 39 bases in frame from the first base. This clonotype has more than one count but fewer than ten. Its antigen remains unidentified. No clone much larger than this one lies a single base away; base qualities are absent. These reads were obtained on an Illumina MiSeq. TCRdb reanalyzed the raw reads on its own, using fastp at Q25 for trimming and MiXCR for clone calling, and kept in-frame beta chains. Each CDR3 protein appears once, grouped with its most common genes and DNA. The sample includes 13,000 or so distinct CDR3 sequences, with 18% observed a single time. About 2% of the sample comes from the top ten.

The receptor's source is a human patient who had a liver transplant. Some T cells present after a transplant may be cells of the graft donor. The V gene is TRBV11-2 and the J gene is TRBJ1-6, with the D gene uncertain. The DNA is TGTGCCAGCAGCTTAGATCGGAATTCACCCCTCCACTTT. Its translation reads: CASSLDRNSPLHF. The reference TRBV11-2 and TRBJ1-6 proteins fill in what lies around the CDR3, so the full variable domain reads EAGVAQSPRYKIIEKRQSVAFWCNPISGHATLYWYQQILGQGPKLLIQFQNNGVVDDSQLPKDRFSAERLKGVDSTLKIQPAKLEDSAVYLCASSLDRNSPLHFGNGTRLTVT.